This TCR beta chain stems from a study of Graves' ophthalmopathy and Graves' hyperthyroidism. Germline CDR1 and CDR2: SEHNR and FQNEAQ (reference sequence). V shed 5 bases and J shed 4 bases, with 14 bases lying between them. The CDR3 is 15 residues long. This clonotype was counted ten times or more. Where ophthalmopathy was present, donors had moderate-to-severe activity, CAS ≥3, NOSPECS ≥4 and duration under 3 months. The diagnostic workup employed clinical symptoms, serum thyroxine, TRAb, thyroid ultrasound and orbital computed tomography. As the template, RNA transcripts were used to amplify TCR beta CDR3 regions. First-round RT-PCR used HTBI primers; second-round multiplex PCR followed. A single record per CDR3 protein comes from TCRdb applying MiXCR to the multiplex PCR reads. The table lists 660,000 or so distinct CDR3 sequences, over 40% of them singletons, with 2.5% to 3.5% in the top ten.

This receptor was taken from an adult man with Graves' ophthalmopathy. The sample consisted of peripheral blood. The chain couples TRBV7-9 to TRBJ1-4; weak D call: TRBD1 (6 bases). In DNA form, the CDR3 reads TGTGCCAGCAGCCCCCGGGGGCAGATTAATGAAAAACTGTTTTTT. This gives the protein CASSPRGQINEKLFF.